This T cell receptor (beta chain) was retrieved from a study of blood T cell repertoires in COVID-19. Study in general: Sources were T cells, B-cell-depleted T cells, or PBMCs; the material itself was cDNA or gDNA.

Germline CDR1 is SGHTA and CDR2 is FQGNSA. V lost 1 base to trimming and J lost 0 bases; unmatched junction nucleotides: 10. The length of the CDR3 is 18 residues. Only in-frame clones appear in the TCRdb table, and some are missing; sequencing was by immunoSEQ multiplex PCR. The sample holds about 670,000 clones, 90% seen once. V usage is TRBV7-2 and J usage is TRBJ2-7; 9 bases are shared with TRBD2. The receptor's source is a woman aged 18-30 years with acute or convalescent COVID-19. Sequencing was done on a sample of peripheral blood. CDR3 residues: CASSLEAPSGAYSYEQYF. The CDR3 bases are TGTGCCAGCAGCTTAGAAGCGCCTAGCGGGGCTTACTCCTACGAGCAGTACTTC.